This entry lists 2 T cell receptor beta chains sequenced from one sample in a study of CD8 T cells in Susac syndrome (dated by TCRdb to the late 2010s). Receptor libraries were prepared by the immunoSEQ multiplex PCR assay. RNA was extracted with the RNeasy kit and about 0.5 to 1 ug was reverse transcribed using random hexamers. The raw public reads went through TCRdb reprocessing: fastp at Q25, MiXCR clone calling, in-frame beta chains kept. Merged by CDR3 protein, the rows form single entries marked with the most common genes and DNA. The sample table records some 96,000 distinct CDR3 sequences; 85% to 95% of these occur just once. Over 0.3% of the sample lies in the top ten. The sequenced sample was CD4+ T cells from PBMCs. These TCRs come from a human donor with Susac syndrome.

This clonotype was counted between two and nine times. The chain couples TRBV29-1 to TRBJ2-7; D is unresolved. The V end was cut by 4 bases, the J end by 4 bases, with 5 bases between. The CDR3 runs to 10 residues. From germline, CDR1 is SQVTM and CDR2 ANQGSEA. This chain's CDR3 is CSVVVYEQYF. The CDR3, as DNA: TGCAGCGTTGTTGTGTACGAGCAGTACTTC.

This rearrangement joins TRBV9 to TRBJ2-1; 10 nucleotides match TRBD2. Germline V lookup: CDR1 SGDLS, CDR2 YYNGEE. CDR3 size: 15 residues. Unmatched junction bases numbered 5, after V lost 4 bases and J lost 4 bases. The CDR3 nucleotides are TGTGCCAGCAGCCCCCGACTAGCGGGTTACAATGAGCAGTTCTTC. Its translation: CASSPRLAGYNEQFF. Looking up the rest from reference TRBV9 and TRBJ2-1 gives the full variable domain: DSGVTQTPKHLITATGQRVTLRCSPRSGDLSVYWYQQSLDQGLQFLIQYYNGEERAKGNILERFSAQQFPDLHSELNLSSLELGDSALYFCASSPRLAGYNEQFFGPGTRLTVL.